The present entry profiles one T cell receptor (beta chain) with its context. Each CDR3 protein gets one entry after TCRdb re-called the 5' RACE reads with MiXCR. Here the sample spans over 50,000 distinct CDR3 sequences, 10% to 15% being singletons. This sample stems from a study of early T cells in non-severe SARS-CoV-2 infection. Losses at the gene ends were 5 bases for V and 0 bases for J; bases not matched to a gene: 10. CDR1 SQVTM and CDR2 ANQGSEA come from the germline V gene. This CDR3 comprises 15 residues. Sequencing used whole blood. This chain connects TRBV29-1 to TRBJ2-7, with 7 bases matching TRBD1. This TCR was recovered from an adult who was a healthcare worker with PCR-confirmed SARS-CoV-2 infection or an uninfected control (not recorded which). CDR3 amino acids: CSVHYPQGSSYEQYF. CDR3 nucleotide sequence: TGCAGCGTTCATTACCCACAGGGGAGCTCCTACGAGCAGTACTTC.